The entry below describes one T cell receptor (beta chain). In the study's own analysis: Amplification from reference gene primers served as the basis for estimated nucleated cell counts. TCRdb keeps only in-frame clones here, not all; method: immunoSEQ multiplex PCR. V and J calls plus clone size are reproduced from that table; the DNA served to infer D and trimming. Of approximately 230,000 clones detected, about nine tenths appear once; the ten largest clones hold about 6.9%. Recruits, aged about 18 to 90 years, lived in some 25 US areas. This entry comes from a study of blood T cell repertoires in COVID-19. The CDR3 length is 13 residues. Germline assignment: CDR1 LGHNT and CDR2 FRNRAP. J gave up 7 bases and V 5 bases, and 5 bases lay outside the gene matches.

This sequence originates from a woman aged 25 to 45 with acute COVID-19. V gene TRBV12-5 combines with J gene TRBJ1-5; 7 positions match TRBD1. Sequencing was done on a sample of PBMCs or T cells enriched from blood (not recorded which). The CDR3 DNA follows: TGTGCTAGTGGTCGAGGGACAGACCAGCCCCAGCATTTT. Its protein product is CASGRGTDQPQHF.